The entry below gives a single T cell receptor (beta chain) sequence along with its context. This sample is drawn from a study of shared clonotypes between healthy human individuals. Only in-frame clones appear in the TCRdb table, and some are missing; sequencing was by immunoSEQ multiplex PCR. The sample holds a few million clones, 90% to 97% seen once. The sequence was obtained from a man between 18 and 35 years old in good health. The sequencing input was naive CD4+ T cells sorted from blood. Regarding subset: CD45RA+ positively selected.

CDR3 sequence reads: CASSVPGLSYEQYF. The CDR3 bases are TGTGCCAGCAGTGTCCCGGGTCTTTCCTACGAGCAGTACTTC. This chain uses TRBV25-1 with TRBJ2-7; D not resolved. Germline CDR1 MGHDK, CDR2 SYGVNS. V was cut by 4 bases and J by 1 base, with 11 bases left in between. The CDR3 spans 14 residues.